This entry lists 28 T cell receptor beta chains sequenced from one sample in a study of T cell responses to AZD1222 COVID-19 vaccine. The table came from immunoSEQ multiplex PCR; TCRdb's copy has only in-frame clones and leaves some out. The table lists 110,000 or so clones, roughly 90% of them singletons. The sequenced sample was peripheral blood, obtained 28 days after the second AZD1222 dose. These receptors were obtained from an adult who received the AZD1222 COVID-19 vaccine.

CDR3 residues: CASSFFVDTIYF. CDR3 sequence (DNA): TGTGCCAGCAGCTTCTTCGTCGACACCATATATTTT. The chain carries TRBV11-1 and TRBJ1-3; unclear D gene. Germline CDR1 SGHAT, CDR2 FQDESV (reference sequence). The CDR3 covers 12 residues. V shed 3 bases and J shed 8 bases, with 8 bases lying between them.

This clone was recorded only once. The V gene is TRBV6-5, the J gene TRBJ1-5; tentative D call: TRBD1 (5 bases). CDR1 and CDR2 from the germline V gene are MNHEY and SVGAGI. The CDR3 length is 12 residues. V lost 10 bases to trimming and J lost 2 bases, with 9 bases between them. The DNA of the CDR3 is TGTGCCACCGGGGGGGGCAATCAGCCCCAGCATTTT. As protein: CATGGGNQPQHF.

Here the CDR3 DNA reads TGTGCCAGCAGCTTGCCCGACAGGGGGCCAGCCAATGAGCAGTTCTTC. This encodes CASSLPDRGPANEQFF. The V call is TRBV5-4, the J call TRBJ2-1; 10 bases agree with TRBD1. V shed 1 base, J shed 6 bases, and the junction held 7 bases outside the gene matches. The germline CDR1 and CDR2 sequences are SGHNT and YYREEE (reference sequence). The CDR3 length is 16 residues.

This clone was recorded once. The V call is TRBV21-1, the J call TRBJ2-1; the table calls TRBD1, which could not be checked here. TRBV21-1 is described as a pseudogene. The CDR3 has 16 residues. The CDR3 is CASNNPNRGLKDEQFF. Written as DNA, the CDR3 is TGTGCCAGCAACAATCCCAATAGGGGGTTGAAGGATGAGCAGTTCTTC.

This chain joins TRBV6-5 and TRBJ2-1, with D unclear. Germline V gene sequence: CDR1 MNHEY, CDR2 SVGAGI. This CDR3 is 12 amino acids long. Trimming removed 2 bases at V and 6 bases at J, with 5 bases between. DNA of the CDR3: TGTGCCAGCAGTTACGGCGGCAATGAGCAGTTCTTC. Encoded protein: CASSYGGNEQFF.

V usage is TRBV9 and J usage is TRBJ2-7, with D tentatively TRBD1 (6 bases). Germline V gene lookup returns CDR1 SGDLS and CDR2 YYNGEE. Trimming took 4 bases from V and 0 from J, leaving 11 bases between them. The CDR3 is 14 residues long. In DNA, the CDR3 is TGTGCCAGCAGCCCAAACAGGGACTCCTACGAGCAGTACTTC. Encoded protein: CASSPNRDSYEQYF.

The V and J genes are TRBV7-9 and TRBJ1-5, with 10 bases that match TRBD1. Unmatched junction bases numbered 4, after V lost 5 bases and J lost 6 bases. The CDR3 has 14 residues. Per germline, CDR1 SEHNR and CDR2 FQNEAQ (reference sequence). The CDR3 DNA sequence: TGTGCCAGCAGCGATGGGACAGGGGTTCAGCCCCAGCATTTT. Amino acids: CASSDGTGVQPQHF.

The J gene is TRBJ2-2, the V gene TRBV29-1, with D perhaps TRBD1 (6 bases). V was trimmed by 6 bases and J by 4 bases, leaving 18 bases between them. CDR1 and CDR2 from the germline V gene are SQVTM and ANQGSEA. CDR3 length: 15 residues. CDR3 in amino acids: CSVRRQVRGTGELFF. In DNA form, the CDR3 reads TGCAGCGTGCGGCGACAGGTCCGAGGCACCGGGGAGCTGTTTTTT.

The V call is TRBV2, the J call TRBJ2-3, with D hard to call. Germline CDR1 reads SNHLY; CDR2 reads FYNNEI. CDR3 length: 14 amino acids. Trimming shortened V by 4 bases and J by 2 bases, and 10 bases separated the two germline ends. CDR3: CASSVQRYTDTQYF. The CDR3 bases are TGTGCCAGCAGTGTGCAGAGGTACACAGATACGCAGTATTTT.

The chain employs TRBV10-1 and TRBJ2-3, with TRBD1 matching over 7 bases. The V gene's germline CDR1 is WNHNN and CDR2 SYGVQD (reference sequence). The V segment lost 6 bases and the J segment 2 bases; nucleotides outside the gene matches: 5. This CDR3 contains 14 residues. Here the CDR3 DNA reads TGCGCCAGCAGCCTAGGGGGCTCCACAGATACGCAGTATTTT. It is translated as CASSLGGSTDTQYF.

This clone showed up just once. This sequence joins TRBV2 and TRBJ1-4; D perhaps matches TRBD1 (6 bases). The germline gives CDR1 SNHLY, CDR2 FYNNEI. The CDR3 is 14 residues long. V lost 8 bases and J 6 bases, leaving 16 bases between the germline ends. CDR3: CASQIFYRDEKLFF. CDR3 DNA sequence: TGTGCCAGCCAAATTTTTTACAGGGATGAAAAACTGTTTTTT. The variable domain in full, with the rest retrieved from reference TRBV2 and TRBJ1-4, is EPEVTQTPSHQVTQMGQEVILRCVPISNHLYFYWYRQILGQKVEFLVSFYNNEISEKSEIFDDQFSVERPDGSNFTLKIRSTKLEDSAMYFCASQIFYRDEKLFFGSGTQLSVL.

The chain combines TRBV27 with TRBJ2-3; TRBD2 aligns across 9 bases. CDR3 length equals 17 residues. The J segment lost 3 bases and the V segment lost 0 bases, leaving 7 bases of the junction unmatched. Germline CDR1 and CDR2: MNHEY and SMNVEV (reference sequence). Here the CDR3 reads CASSLSGSSGVTDTQYF. CDR3 nucleotides: TGTGCCAGCAGTTTATCGGGGTCTAGCGGGGTTACAGATACGCAGTATTTT.

The chain carries TRBV19 and TRBJ1-2, with 7 nucleotides matching TRBD1. The CDR3 sequence is 16 residues long. The V segment lost 1 base and the J segment 4 bases; nucleotides outside the gene matches: 9. CDR1 and CDR2 from the germline V gene are LNHDA and SQIVND (reference sequence). The CDR3 here is CASSIGGSGDSYGYTF. The CDR3 DNA reads as TGTGCCAGTAGTATAGGCGGTTCGGGGGACAGCTATGGCTACACCTTC. Combining the CDR3 with reference TRBV19 and TRBJ1-2 gives the whole variable domain DGGITQSPKYLFRKEGQNVTLSCEQNLNHDAMYWYRQDPGQGLRLIYYSQIVNDFQKGDIAEGYSVSREKKESFPLTVTSAQKNPTAFYLCASSIGGSGDSYGYTFGSGTRLTVV.

The J gene is TRBJ1-6, the V gene TRBV4-3; D remains ambiguous. Germline CDR1 LGHNA, CDR2 YSLEER. V shed 1 base and J shed 8 bases, with 12 bases lying between them. This CDR3 has 15 residues. In nucleotides, the CDR3 is TGCGCCAGCAGCCAAGTCGGCGGTAGAGATTCACCCCTCCACTTT. It encodes CASSQVGGRDSPLHF.

The genes are TRBV12-5 and TRBJ2-7, with TRBD1 as a possible D gene (6 bases). Deletions cut 6 bases from V and 6 bases from J, with 15 bases between. CDR1 and CDR2 (germline): LGHNT, FRNRAP. This CDR3 region has 13 residues. The CDR3 spells CASGPPPGAEQYF. The DNA for the CDR3 is TGTGCTAGTGGCCCCCCTCCAGGGGCCGAGCAGTACTTC.

The sample holds a few counts of this clone. The V gene is TRBV9, the J gene TRBJ1-2; TRBD1 matches at 9 bases. The germline CDR1 and CDR2 sequences are SGDLS and YYNGEE. The CDR3 spans 16 residues. V lost 3 bases to trimming and J lost 8 bases; unmatched junction nucleotides: 14. The CDR3 sequence: CASSEGQGPIEGGYTF. CDR3 nucleotide sequence: TGTGCCAGCAGCGAGGGACAGGGACCAATCGAGGGGGGCTACACCTTC.

This clone came up a few times. The chain recombines TRBV7-9 with TRBJ1-6; D gene unclear. V gave up 5 bases and J gave up 7 bases, with 12 bases separating them. Germline V gene sequence: CDR1 SEHNR, CDR2 FQNEAQ (reference sequence). This CDR3 region has 14 residues. Here the CDR3 reads CASSPGRTNSPLHF. The CDR3, as DNA: TGTGCCAGCAGCCCCGGACGGACGAATTCACCCCTCCACTTT.

The chain joins TRBV19 to TRBJ2-1, with 7 bases matching TRBD2. V lost 1 base and J lost 0; bases outside the gene matches: 6. The length of the CDR3 is 17 residues. Germline lookup yields CDR1 LNHDA and CDR2 SQIVND (reference sequence). CDR3 sequence: CASSIASGGGSYNEQFF. The CDR3 DNA is TGTGCCAGTAGTATAGCCTCAGGCGGGGGCTCCTACAATGAGCAGTTCTTC.

The chain employs TRBV2 and TRBJ1-2; TRBD1 agrees at 8 bases. Germline-derived CDR1 and CDR2 are SNHLY and FYNNEI. With 5 bases clipped from V and 3 bases from J, the junction kept 8 bases outside the gene matches. This CDR3 is built from 15 residues. CDR3 nucleotide sequence: TGTGCCAGCAGTCGTGGACAGGGAGGGGACTATGGCTACACCTTC. This sequence encodes CASSRGQGGDYGYTF.

This chain uses TRBV20-1 with TRBJ1-2; D is unclear. V shed 3 bases and J shed 5 bases, with 7 bases lying between them. From germline, CDR1 is DFQATT and CDR2 SNEGSKA (reference sequence). CDR3 length equals 11 residues. Here the CDR3 reads CSASVEYGYTF. The CDR3 DNA reads TGCAGTGCTAGTGTGGAGTATGGCTACACCTTC.

DNA for the CDR3: TGTGCCAGCAGCTCTAGCGGTTCATTTGTCGAGCAGTACTTC. This encodes CASSSSGSFVEQYF. V usage is TRBV7-2 and J usage is TRBJ2-7, with 7 positions matching TRBD2. CDR1 SGHTA and CDR2 FQGNSA come from the germline V gene. V trimming: 4 bases; J trimming: 6 bases; junction bases outside the gene matches: 9. This CDR3 region has 14 residues.

The V gene is TRBV6-5, the J gene TRBJ1-1; D possibly corresponds to TRBD1 (6 bases). The CDR3 is 13 residues long. Germline V gene sequence: CDR1 MNHEY, CDR2 SVGAGI. Deletions cut 6 bases from V and 10 bases from J, with 18 bases between. The CDR3 is CASSRIQGRLAFF. The CDR3, as DNA: TGTGCCAGCAGCCGCATACAGGGTCGATTAGCTTTCTTT.

The rearrangement joins TRBV2 to TRBJ2-7, with D perhaps TRBD1 (5 bases). The CDR3 length is 16 residues. The V end was cut by 6 bases, the J end by 1 base, with 19 bases between. Germline CDR1 and CDR2: SNHLY and FYNNEI. The CDR3 bases are TGTGCCAGCAGCGCTTCAGGGATTTTGGGATCCTACGAGCAGTACTTC. Translated: CASSASGILGSYEQYF. Based on the CDR3 plus reference TRBV2 and TRBJ2-7, the full variable domain is EPEVTQTPSHQVTQMGQEVILRCVPISNHLYFYWYRQILGQKVEFLVSFYNNEISEKSEIFDDQFSVERPDGSNFTLKIRSTKLEDSAMYFCASSASGILGSYEQYFGPGTRLTVT.

This chain uses TRBV6-1 with TRBJ1-2, with unresolved D. The germline V gene encodes CDR1 MNHNS and CDR2 SASEGT. Deletions cut 2 bases from V and 5 bases from J, with 12 bases between. The CDR3 runs to 14 residues. DNA of the CDR3: TGTGCCAGCAGTGAATTTCAGGCCTTTTATGGCTACACCTTC. Its translation is CASSEFQAFYGYTF.

This chain joins TRBV3-1 (or the pseudogene TRBV3-2) and TRBJ2-1; D is ambiguous. The V gene lost 2 bases and the J gene lost 0 bases, with 11 bases spanning the gap. CDR3 size: 16 residues. Germline loops: CDR1 LGHDT, CDR2 YNNKEL (reference sequence). CDR3 nucleotide sequence: TGTGCCAGCAGCCAATTCCCGAGGAGCTCCTACAATGAGCAGTTCTTC. This sequence encodes CASSQFPRSSYNEQFF.

This sequence joins TRBV6-2 or TRBV6-3 and TRBJ2-3; possible D gene TRBD1, 6 bases. Trimming left V 2 bases short and J 8 bases short, with 8 bases between. Per the germline V gene, CDR1 is MNHEY and CDR2 is SVGEGT. This CDR3 has 12 amino acids. CDR3 amino acids: CASSYTRGTQYF. The CDR3 bases are TGTGCCAGCAGTTACACCAGGGGTACGCAGTATTTT.

This clone was seen more than once but under ten times. The gene calls are TRBV28 and TRBJ2-7; D ambiguous. Looked up from germline, CDR1 is MDHEN and CDR2 is SYDVKM. V was shortened by 1 base and J by 0 bases, with 10 bases between the two germline ends. The CDR3 has 15 residues. The CDR3 DNA sequence: TGTGCCAGCAGTTTATTCCCACAGCCCTCCTACGAGCAGTACTTC. The encoded protein is CASSLFPQPSYEQYF.

This clone was seen only once. The CDR3: CASSLYVRGTGNTIYF. The CDR3 DNA reads as TGTGCCAGCAGTTTATATGTCAGGGGGACTGGAAACACCATATATTTT. This sequence joins TRBV28 and TRBJ1-3; TRBD1 matches 7 bases. Unmatched junction bases numbered 5, after V lost 1 base and J lost 2 bases. CDR3 length: 16 residues. Germline CDR1 and CDR2: MDHEN and SYDVKM.